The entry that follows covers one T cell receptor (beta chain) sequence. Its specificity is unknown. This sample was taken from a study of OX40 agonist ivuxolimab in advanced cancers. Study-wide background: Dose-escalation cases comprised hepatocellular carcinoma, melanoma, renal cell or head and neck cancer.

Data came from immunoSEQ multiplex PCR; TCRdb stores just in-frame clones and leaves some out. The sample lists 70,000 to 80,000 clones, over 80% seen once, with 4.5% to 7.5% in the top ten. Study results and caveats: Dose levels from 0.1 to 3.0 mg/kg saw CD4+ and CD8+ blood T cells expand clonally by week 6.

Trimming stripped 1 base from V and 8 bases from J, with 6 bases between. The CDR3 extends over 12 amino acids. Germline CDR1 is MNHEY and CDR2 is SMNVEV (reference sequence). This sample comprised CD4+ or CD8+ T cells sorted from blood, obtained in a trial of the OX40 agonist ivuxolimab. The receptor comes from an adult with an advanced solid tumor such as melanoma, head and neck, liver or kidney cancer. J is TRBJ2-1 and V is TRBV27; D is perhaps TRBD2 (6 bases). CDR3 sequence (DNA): TGTGCCAGCAGTTTATGGGGGGATGAGCAGTTCTTC. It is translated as CASSLWGDEQFF.